One sample yielded the 5 T cell receptor beta chains listed below, sequenced in a study of T cells in Graves' hyperthyroidism and ophthalmopathy. Amplification of TCR beta CDR3 regions used RNA as the template. RT-PCR in the first round (using the HTBI primer set) targeted the TCR CDR3. One entry per CDR3 protein, called by TCRdb with MiXCR from the multiplex PCR reads. This sample has approximately 610,000 distinct CDR3 sequences, with roughly 15% found just once. Sample: blood. The receptors originated from a woman aged 40 to 50 with Graves' ophthalmopathy.

This clonotype was picked up many times. The chain recombines TRBV28 with TRBJ2-7; D not resolved. Trimming shortened V by 6 bases and J by 3 bases, and 12 bases separated the two germline ends. Per the germline V gene, CDR1 is MDHEN and CDR2 is SYDVKM. The CDR3 runs 13 residues. As DNA, the CDR3 is TGTGCCAGCAGGCCCCCTACCAGCTACGAGCAGTACTTC. It is translated as CASRPPTSYEQYF.

The table lists this clonotype with many counts. This chain connects TRBV19 to TRBJ2-7; 9 nucleotides align to TRBD2. Germline CDR1 is LNHDA and CDR2 is SQIVND (reference sequence). This CDR3 has 15 residues. The V and J ends lost 5 bases and 5 bases, in that order; junction bases with no gene match: 10. The CDR3, as DNA: TGTGCCAGTAGTTCTCAACTAGCGGGTTCCCACGAGCAGTACTTC. The encoded protein is CASSSQLAGSHEQYF.

This clonotype has more than one count but fewer than ten. The chain combines TRBV10-3 with TRBJ2-5; D might be TRBD1 or TRBD2, each matching 5 bases. Between the trimmed V and J ends, which lost 10 bases and 0 bases, there was a span of 12 bases. The length of the CDR3 is 13 residues. Germline CDR1 reads ENHRY; CDR2 reads SYGVKD. CDR3 bases: TGTGCCACCCGGGACGTGAACCAAGAGACCCAGTACTTC. This translates into CATRDVNQETQYF.

At least ten counts were recorded for this clonotype. The chain is built from TRBV10-3 and TRBJ2-7, with 11 bases lining up with TRBD1. Germline CDR1 reads ENHRY; CDR2 reads SYGVKD. V lost 6 bases, J lost 2 bases, and 3 bases stayed unmatched. This CDR3 spans 14 amino acids. In DNA form, the CDR3 reads TGTGCCATCAGGGGACAGGGGGGAACCTACGAGCAGTACTTC. Its translation is CAIRGQGGTYEQYF.

The chain is built from TRBV6-1 and TRBJ2-2, with D tentatively TRBD2 (6 bases). The CDR3 runs to 15 residues. Trimming removed 6 bases at V and 5 bases at J, with 16 bases between. CDR1 is MNHNS, CDR2 SASEGT, per germline. CDR3: CASRPGLPGTGELFF. In DNA, the CDR3 is TGTGCCAGCAGGCCGGGACTCCCTGGGACCGGGGAGCTGTTTTTT.